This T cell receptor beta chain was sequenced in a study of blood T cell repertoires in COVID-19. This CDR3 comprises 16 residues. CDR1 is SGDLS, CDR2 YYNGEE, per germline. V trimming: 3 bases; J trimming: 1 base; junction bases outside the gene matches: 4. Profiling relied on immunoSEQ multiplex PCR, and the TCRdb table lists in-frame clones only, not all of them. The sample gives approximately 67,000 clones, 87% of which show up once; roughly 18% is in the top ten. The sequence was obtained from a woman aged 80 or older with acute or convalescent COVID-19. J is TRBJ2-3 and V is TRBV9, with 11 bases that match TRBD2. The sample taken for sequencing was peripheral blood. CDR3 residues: CASSELAGVRTDTQYF. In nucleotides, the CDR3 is TGTGCCAGCAGCGAACTAGCGGGAGTGCGCACAGATACGCAGTATTTT.